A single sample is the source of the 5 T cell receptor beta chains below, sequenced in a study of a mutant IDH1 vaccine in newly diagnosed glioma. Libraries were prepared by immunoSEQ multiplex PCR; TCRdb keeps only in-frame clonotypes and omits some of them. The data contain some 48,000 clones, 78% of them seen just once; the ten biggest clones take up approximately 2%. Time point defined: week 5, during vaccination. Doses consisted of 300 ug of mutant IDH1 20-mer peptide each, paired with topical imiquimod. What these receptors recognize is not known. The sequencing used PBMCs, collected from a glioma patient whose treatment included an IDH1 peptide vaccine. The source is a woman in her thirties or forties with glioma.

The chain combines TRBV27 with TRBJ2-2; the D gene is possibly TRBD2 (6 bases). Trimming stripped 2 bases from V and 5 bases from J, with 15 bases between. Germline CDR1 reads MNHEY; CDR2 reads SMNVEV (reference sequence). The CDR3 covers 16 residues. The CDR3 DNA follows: TGTGCCAGCAGTTTACGTGGGGGAGGAGTTACCGGGGAGCTGTTTTTT. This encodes CASSLRGGGVTGELFF.

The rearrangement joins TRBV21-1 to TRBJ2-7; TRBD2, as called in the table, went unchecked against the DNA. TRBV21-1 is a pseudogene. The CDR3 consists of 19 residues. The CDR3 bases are TGTGCCAGCAGCGCAAAAAAGGGGACTAGCGGGGCGGTTTTATACGAGCAGTACTTC. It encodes CASSAKKGTSGAVLYEQYF.

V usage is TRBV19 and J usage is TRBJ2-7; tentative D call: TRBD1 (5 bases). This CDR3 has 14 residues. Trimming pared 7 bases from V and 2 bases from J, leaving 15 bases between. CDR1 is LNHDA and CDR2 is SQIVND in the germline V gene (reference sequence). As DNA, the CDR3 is TGTGCCAGTACAGCACAGGCCGGCACCTACGAGCAGTACTTC. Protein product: CASTAQAGTYEQYF.

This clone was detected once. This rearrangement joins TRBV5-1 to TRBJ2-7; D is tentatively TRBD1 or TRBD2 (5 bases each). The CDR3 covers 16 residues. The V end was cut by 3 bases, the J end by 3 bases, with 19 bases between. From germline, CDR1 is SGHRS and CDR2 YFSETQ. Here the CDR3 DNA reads TGCGCCAGCAGCTGGCCCGGGGCAGAGTTACGCTACGAGCAGTACTTC. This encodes CASSWPGAELRYEQYF.

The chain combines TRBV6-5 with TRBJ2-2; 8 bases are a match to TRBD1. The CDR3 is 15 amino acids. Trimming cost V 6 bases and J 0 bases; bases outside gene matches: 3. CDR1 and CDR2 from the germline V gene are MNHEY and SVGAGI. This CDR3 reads CASRTTGANTGELFF. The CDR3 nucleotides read TGTGCCAGCAGAACGACAGGGGCGAACACCGGGGAGCTGTTTTTT.